The 14 T cell receptor beta chains below come from one sample, sequenced in a study of blood T cell repertoires in COVID-19. Libraries were prepared by immunoSEQ multiplex PCR; TCRdb keeps only in-frame clonotypes and omits some of them. The sample carries some 100,000 clones, roughly 76% recorded once. Sequencing input: peripheral blood. The receptors were sampled from a human donor in a cohort sampled during active COVID-19.

The chain is built from TRBV7-8 and TRBJ2-3, with TRBD2 matching 7 bases. V gave up 8 bases and J gave up 1 base; unmatched junction bases: 12. The CDR3 covers 16 residues. CDR1 SGHVS and CDR2 FQNEAQ come from the germline V gene. CDR3 sequence reads: CASYSSRAGGTDTQYF. The CDR3 nucleotides are TGTGCCAGCTATAGTTCTCGGGCGGGAGGCACAGATACGCAGTATTTT. Using reference TRBV7-8 and TRBJ2-3 for the parts outside the CDR3, the full variable domain is GAGVSQSPRYKVAKRGQDVALRCDPISGHVSLFWYQQALGQGPEFLTYFQNEAQLDKSGLPSDRFFAERPEGSVSTLKIQRTQQEDSAVYLCASYSSRAGGTDTQYFGPGTRLTVL.

The chain couples TRBV29-1 to TRBJ2-7; possibly TRBD2 for D (6 bases). V lost 4 bases and J lost 4, with 17 bases in between. Looked up from germline, CDR1 is SQVTM and CDR2 is ANQGSEA. This CDR3 region has 14 residues. The CDR3 coding sequence is TGCAGCGTTGGGGGGTCGGCAGGGAGGTACGAGCAGTACTTC. Encoded protein: CSVGGSAGRYEQYF.

The rearrangement links TRBV18 to TRBJ1-1; D gene unclear. Trimming left V 3 bases short and J 1 base short, with 6 bases between. Germline loops: CDR1 KGHSH, CDR2 LQKENI. CDR3 length: 13 residues. The CDR3 nucleotides are TGTGCCAGCTCACCTTCACAGAACACTGAAGCTTTCTTT. This translates into CASSPSQNTEAFF.

The table lists this clone with a count of one. The V and J genes are TRBV19 and TRBJ2-2, with a tentative D call TRBD1 (5 bases). Germline loops: CDR1 LNHDA, CDR2 SQIVND (reference sequence). The V gene lost 5 bases and the J gene lost 1 base, with 20 bases spanning the gap. CDR3 length: 18 amino acids. Here the CDR3 reads CASSFSLLTARNTGELFF. In DNA form, the CDR3 reads TGTGCCAGTAGTTTCTCTCTTTTGACAGCGAGGAACACCGGGGAGCTGTTTTTT. Looking up the rest from reference TRBV19 and TRBJ2-2 gives the full variable domain: DGGITQSPKYLFRKEGQNVTLSCEQNLNHDAMYWYRQDPGQGLRLIYYSQIVNDFQKGDIAEGYSVSREKKESFPLTVTSAQKNPTAFYLCASSFSLLTARNTGELFFGEGSRLTVL.

The rearrangement links TRBV6-1 to TRBJ1-2; no clear D gene. This CDR3 has 12 residues. Germline loops: CDR1 MNHNS, CDR2 SASEGT. The ends were cut back, 3 bases at V and 6 bases at J, with 8 bases in the middle. The CDR3 sequence is CASSEAGNGYTF. The CDR3 nucleotides read TGTGCCAGCAGTGAGGCGGGGAATGGCTACACCTTC.

The chain couples TRBV6-6 to TRBJ1-5, with 9 bases aligning to TRBD1. V was clipped by 0 bases and J by 6 bases; unmatched bases: 3. This CDR3 spans 15 amino acids. Germline CDR1 and CDR2: MNHNY and SVGAGI (reference sequence). The CDR3 sequence is CASSYSGQGLQPQHF. The CDR3 DNA sequence: TGTGCCAGCAGTTACTCCGGACAGGGGCTTCAGCCCCAGCATTTT.

The chain recombines TRBV7-9 with TRBJ1-2; no reliable D call. This CDR3 contains 16 residues. Per the germline V gene, CDR1 is SEHNR and CDR2 is FQNEAQ (reference sequence). V lost 3 bases and J lost 8, with 22 bases in between. CDR3 coding DNA: TGTGCCAGCAGCTTTGCTTTGAGGACGGAGGCGGGAGGCTACACCTTC. This gives the protein CASSFALRTEAGGYTF.

The chain combines TRBV12-3 or TRBV12-4 with TRBJ2-1, with D possibly matching TRBD1 (6 bases). CDR3 length equals 13 residues. V dropped 0 bases and J dropped 7 bases, with 7 bases sitting between them. The CDR3 spells CASSLAQGNEQFF. The CDR3 nucleotides are TGTGCCAGCAGTTTAGCGCAGGGGAATGAGCAGTTCTTC.

The V gene is TRBV6-2 or TRBV6-3, the J gene TRBJ1-2; 7 bases are a match to TRBD1. The CDR3 runs 15 residues. From germline, CDR1 is MNHEY and CDR2 SVGEGT. The ends lost 2 bases at V and 2 bases at J; junction bases unmatched: 5. For the CDR3, the DNA is TGTGCCAGCAGTTACCACAGGGGAGCGAACTATGGCTACACCTTC. Its translation: CASSYHRGANYGYTF.

V gene TRBV20-1 combines with J gene TRBJ2-6; D is unclear. With 3 bases removed from V and 1 base from J, the gap between germline ends came to 7 bases. The CDR3 is 14 amino acids. Germline-derived CDR1 and CDR2 are DFQATT and SNEGSKA (reference sequence). The CDR3 loop reads CSASRGSGANVLTF. The CDR3 region has the DNA TGCAGTGCTAGTCGAGGTTCTGGGGCCAACGTCCTGACTTTC.

This clone was observed once. The chain combines TRBV5-1 with TRBJ1-6; maybe TRBD1 (5 bases). V lost 0 bases and J 10 bases, leaving 11 bases between the germline ends. CDR3 size: 14 residues. Per the germline V gene, CDR1 is SGHRS and CDR2 is YFSETQ. The CDR3 sequence is CASSLAGIESPLHF. CDR3 in DNA: TGCGCCAGCAGCTTGGCAGGGATTGAATCACCCCTCCACTTT.

The chain joins TRBV5-6 to TRBJ1-2, with D possibly being TRBD1 (5 bases). In germline, CDR1 is SGHDT, CDR2 YYEEEE. The CDR3 runs to 15 residues. V lost 6 bases, J lost 4 bases, and 19 bases lay in between. CDR3 DNA: TGTGCCAGCACCCAACTCAGGGTATCCCCCTATGGCTACACCTTC. Its protein product is CASTQLRVSPYGYTF.

The V call is TRBV7-8, the J call TRBJ1-5; unclear D gene. Germline values: CDR1 SGHVS, CDR2 FQNEAQ. With 7 bases removed from V and 3 bases from J, the gap between germline ends came to 13 bases. The CDR3 sequence is 14 residues long. The CDR3 reads CASTASDLNQPQHF. CDR3 bases: TGTGCCAGCACGGCCAGCGATCTCAATCAGCCCCAGCATTTT.

The chain employs TRBV21-1 and TRBJ1-6. TRBV21-1 is shown as a pseudogene. The CDR3 consists of 23 residues. The CDR3 nucleotides read TGTGCCAGCAGCAAAGTGAAGGTCAGAAGACCGGATTGGAGTCGGTCCTATAATTCACCCCTCCACTTT. Residues: CASSKVKVRRPDWSRSYNSPLHF.